A single sample gave rise to the 10 T cell receptor beta chains below, sequenced in a study of cytomegalovirus exposure and HLA in healthy donors. PCR primers comprised 60 Vbeta and 13 Jbeta primers. TCRdb's table, derived via immunoSEQ multiplex PCR, lists solely in-frame clones and lacks some. The sample yields about 200,000 clones, around 79% seen once. Source material: PBMCs. The receptors here all came from a male donor in good health and CMV-seronegative.

The chain has TRBV10-3 and TRBJ2-7; 9 nucleotides align to TRBD2. The J segment lost 4 bases and the V segment lost 6 bases, leaving 7 bases of the junction unmatched. CDR3 length: 14 amino acids. Germline assignment: CDR1 ENHRY and CDR2 SYGVKD. As DNA, the CDR3 is TGTGCCATCAGGGTGGCGGGAGGGCCTTACGAGCAGTACTTC. This gives the protein CAIRVAGGPYEQYF.

The rearrangement joins TRBV19 to TRBJ2-7; TRBD2 agrees at 14 bases. The CDR3 totals 16 residues. CDR1 LNHDA and CDR2 SQIVND come from the germline V gene (reference sequence). V was clipped by 5 bases and J by 5 bases; unmatched bases: 8. The chain's CDR3 is CASSRDPGLAGDEQYF. CDR3 DNA: TGTGCCAGTAGTCGGGATCCGGGACTAGCGGGGGACGAGCAGTACTTC.

The chain couples TRBV19 to TRBJ1-6; 7 nucleotides align to TRBD1. The CDR3 runs to 17 residues. The junction had 17 bases not matched to a gene; V was cut back by 11 bases and J by 4 bases. The germline gives CDR1 LNHDA, CDR2 SQIVND (reference sequence). The CDR3 loop reads CASSRGQSQNYNSPLHF. CDR3 DNA: TGTGCCTCCTCCAGGGGACAGTCCCAGAATTATAATTCACCCCTCCACTTT.

The rearrangement links TRBV27 to TRBJ1-2, with D possibly being TRBD1 (6 bases). CDR1 is MNHEY and CDR2 is SMNVEV in the germline V gene (reference sequence). The CDR3 is 16 residues long. The V end lost 5 bases, the J end lost 5 bases, and 21 bases lay between the germline ends. DNA for the CDR3: TGTGCCAGCAGTAAAACCCAGGGGACAAAAACTTATGGCTACACCTTC. Translated: CASSKTQGTKTYGYTF.

This clone was picked up a small number of times. V is TRBV6-4 and J is TRBJ2-3; 15 nucleotides line up with TRBD2. The germline V gene has CDR1 MRHNA and CDR2 SNTAGT. The CDR3 runs to 15 residues. V was pared by 4 bases and J by 4 bases, with 0 bases of the junction left unmatched. The CDR3 loop is CASSGTSGGADTQYF. The CDR3 DNA sequence: TGTGCCAGCAGTGGGACTAGCGGGGGGGCAGATACGCAGTATTTT.

This chain links TRBV27 with TRBJ2-1, with D possibly matching TRBD1 (6 bases). Deletions cut 7 bases from V and 7 bases from J, with 11 bases between. CDR1 and CDR2 (germline): MNHEY, SMNVEV (reference sequence). This CDR3 is built from 12 residues. CDR3 sequence: CASTGAWNEQFF. CDR3 DNA: TGTGCCAGCACAGGGGCGTGGAATGAGCAGTTCTTC.

The chain joins TRBV6-5 to TRBJ2-5; 10 nucleotides line up with TRBD1. The J call may be incorrect, as the DNA end agrees better with TRBJ2-7. The CDR3 runs 14 residues. CDR1 is MNHEY, CDR2 SVGAGI, per germline. The DNA for the CDR3 is TGTGCCAGCAGGCCGGGACAGGGGACACACGAGCAGTACTTC. Translated, it gives CASRPGQGTHEQYF.

The chain links TRBV7-6 to TRBJ2-2, with TRBD1 identical over 7 bases. Germline V lookup: CDR1 SGHVS, CDR2 FNYEAQ. This CDR3 comprises 16 residues. V was pared by 5 bases and J by 2 bases, with 8 bases of the junction left unmatched. In DNA form, the CDR3 reads TGTGCCAGCAGCGCTCCAACAGGGGTTAACACCGGGGAGCTGTTTTTT. Protein: CASSAPTGVNTGELFF.

CDR3 nucleotides: TGCGCCAGCAGCTTACATAGCGGGGGTGACAATGAGCAGTTCTTC. It specifies CASSLHSGGDNEQFF. The chain carries TRBV5-1 and TRBJ2-1; 9 bases match TRBD2. The CDR3 extends over 15 amino acids. Trimming took 2 bases from V and 5 from J; bases not matched to a gene: 5. Germline CDR1 and CDR2: SGHRS and YFSETQ.

This clone occurred once. The chain has TRBV18 and TRBJ2-7; 9 bases agree with TRBD1. The CDR3 covers 13 residues. The ends lost 0 bases at V and 6 bases at J; junction bases unmatched: 0. Germline lookup yields CDR1 KGHSH and CDR2 LQKENI. The CDR3 DNA follows: TGTGCCAGCTCACCACCGGACAGGGGCGAGCAGTACTTC. Its protein product is CASSPPDRGEQYF.